The TCR beta chain described here comes from a study of T cells expressing NK-cell markers. Study-wide points: Also leading the CD3+CD56-NKG2C+ fraction in several donors were these clonotypes.

In regard to this clonotype: What it binds is not known.

TCRdb reprocessed the 5' RACE reads, with one entry per CDR3 protein and no DNA. The ten top clones account for about 4.2%, within a sample of roughly 300,000 distinct CDR3 sequences. The CDR3 spans 12 residues. From germline, CDR1 is DFQATT and CDR2 SNEGSKA (reference sequence). This sequence originates from a woman aged 18-69 years in good health. Sequencing input: blood T cells: a sorted CD56 or NKG2C T cell subset, CD4+ or CD8+ T cells, or bulk PBMC T cells (not recorded which). The genes are TRBV20-1 and TRBJ2-3; TCRdb selects TRBD2, and the lack of DNA leaves this call unchecked. The CDR3 sequence is CSVLAVTDTQYF.